This TCR beta chain was found in a study of T cell responses to AZD1222 COVID-19 vaccine. The length of the CDR3 is 11 residues. Germline CDR1 and CDR2: GTSNPN and SVGIG (reference sequence). V was shortened by 4 bases and J by 2 bases, with 6 bases between the two germline ends. TCRdb's table, derived via immunoSEQ multiplex PCR, lists solely in-frame clones and lacks some. The sample has 110,000 to 150,000 clones; about 92% are singletons. The gene calls are TRBV30 and TRBJ2-7; no firm D call. The sequence was obtained from an adult in good health. Here the sequenced sample was peripheral blood, taken on day 0 of AZD1222 vaccination. The DNA for the CDR3 is TGTGCCTGGACTACCGCCTACGAGCAGTACTTC. As protein: CAWTTAYEQYF.